The clone carrying this T cell receptor beta chain was counted only a few times. Its specificity is not known. With iRepertoire HTBI primers and Arm-PCR of CDR3 regions, TCR beta libraries were built. Each CDR3 protein gets one entry after TCRdb re-called the multiplex PCR reads with MiXCR. This table has about 470,000 distinct CDR3 sequences, roughly 21% appearing once. Sample time point: persistent/refractory GD, antithyroid drugs over 5 years with positive TRAb. The TCR library used RNA extracted from PBMCs. Per germline, CDR1 SGHTA and CDR2 FQGNSA. The CDR3 loop spans 16 amino acids. V was pared by 4 bases and J by 0 bases, with 13 bases between. These data originate in a study of regulatory T cells in long-lasting Graves disease. Study-wide findings and caveats: Newly diagnosed disease favored TRBV20-1 and TRBJ2-1 over persistent disease.

Sequencing used peripheral blood mononuclear cells (PBMCs), obtained when the disease was refractory, from a patient treated with antithyroid drugs. This chain joins TRBV7-2 and TRBJ1-3, with TRBD1 as a possible D gene (6 bases). The TCR was taken from a female donor with Graves disease. CDR3 in DNA: TGTGCCAGCAGCTCCTCAGGGGCCTTCTCTGGAAACACCATATATTTT. Its translation: CASSSSGAFSGNTIYF.